This T cell receptor (beta chain) was retrieved from a study of control samples from healthy donors and cancer patients. As regards this clone: The DNA is omitted, as the CDR3 cannot be located on it reliably, and the CDR3 follows TCRdb's listing.

Measured with immunoSEQ multiplex PCR; TCRdb has only the in-frame clones, and not every one. The sample includes 150,000 to 200,000 clones, over 85% of them seen just once. In germline, CDR1 is MDHEN, CDR2 SYDVKM. Including both end residues, the CDR3 is 15 amino acids long. The chain links TRBV28 to TRBJ2-7; the D call of TRBD1 is as the table states it, not checked on the DNA. The clonotype originates from a young man in good health. What was sequenced was blood. This CDR3 reads CASSSSGQGTYEQYF.